The 14 T cell receptor beta chains below all came from one sample that was sequenced in a study of cytomegalovirus exposure and HLA in healthy donors. PCR was performed using 60 Vbeta and 13 Jbeta primers. Profiled with immunoSEQ multiplex PCR; TCRdb holds only in-frame clones, not every one. Altogether fewer than 200,000 clones are present, 60% to 75% being singletons, with the ten largest covering about 2.7%. The specimen sequenced was PBMCs. All receptors come from a woman aged 50 to 60 in good health and CMV-seropositive.

This clone was seen more than once but under ten times. The chain combines TRBV5-8 with TRBJ2-1, with 9 bases that match TRBD2. CDR1 is SGHTS, CDR2 YDEGEE, per germline. This CDR3 is built from 14 residues. V gave up 5 bases and J gave up 7 bases; unmatched junction bases: 7. In DNA, the CDR3 is TGTGCCAGCAGGGAGCGGGGGGCTAGAAATGAGCAGTTCTTC. Protein product: CASRERGARNEQFF.

Remarks on this clone: Other DNA sequences in this sample translate to the same CDR3. V usage is TRBV5-1 and J usage is TRBJ1-1; 7 bases line up with TRBD1. Germline V lookup: CDR1 SGHRS, CDR2 YFSETQ. This CDR3 contains 14 residues. The J segment lost 1 base and the V segment lost 4 bases, leaving 4 bases of the junction unmatched. The CDR3 bases are TGCGCCAGCAGCCTCCAGGGGGGGAACACTGAAGCTTTCTTT. Protein: CASSLQGGNTEAFF.

V usage is TRBV5-4 and J usage is TRBJ2-1, with 15 bases that match TRBD2. The CDR3 is 15 residues long. Germline V gene sequence: CDR1 SGHNT, CDR2 YYREEE (reference sequence). After removal of 4 bases from V and 9 bases from J, the junction contained 5 bases not matched to a gene. The CDR3 DNA follows: TGTGCCAGCAGCCCTAGGACTAGCGGGGGGGCTGAGCAGTTCTTC. Amino acid sequence: CASSPRTSGGAEQFF.

The chain combines TRBV6-6 with TRBJ1-5; the match to TRBD1 covers 8 bases. J gave up 2 bases and V 2 bases, and 2 bases lay outside the gene matches. In germline, CDR1 is MNHNY, CDR2 SVGAGI (reference sequence). This CDR3 is 15 amino acids long. The CDR3 here is CASSYTGGGNQPQHF. CDR3 DNA: TGTGCCAGCAGTTACACAGGGGGTGGCAATCAGCCCCAGCATTTT.

This clone was detected a few times. This chain joins TRBV7-8 and TRBJ2-7, with D perhaps TRBD1 (6 bases). V gave up 1 base and J gave up 7 bases, with 8 bases separating them. The germline gives CDR1 SGHVS, CDR2 FQNEAQ. The CDR3 is 12 amino acids. The CDR3 loop is CASSLGGLEQYF. CDR3 nucleotide sequence: TGTGCCAGCAGCTTAGGGGGGCTGGAGCAGTACTTC.

This sequence joins TRBV5-1 and TRBJ1-2; D may be TRBD1 (5 bases). In germline, CDR1 is SGHRS, CDR2 YFSETQ. The CDR3 runs to 15 residues. V lost 0 bases and J 5 bases, leaving 14 bases between the germline ends. For the CDR3, the DNA is TGCGCCAGCAGCTTGGGTTCGACAGAACGATATGGCTACACCTTC. Translation: CASSLGSTERYGYTF.

The rearrangement joins TRBV10-3 to TRBJ1-1, with no clear D. The germline V gene encodes CDR1 ENHRY and CDR2 SYGVKD. CDR3 size: 12 residues. With 4 bases removed from V and 6 bases from J, the gap between germline ends came to 9 bases. CDR3 DNA: TGTGCCATCAGTGCCCGGCAGGCTGAAGCTTTCTTT. This gives the protein CAISARQAEAFF.

This rearrangement joins TRBV28 to TRBJ2-1, with TRBD2 identical over 13 bases. Germline lookup yields CDR1 MDHEN and CDR2 SYDVKM. This CDR3 has 16 amino acids. The trim removed 5 bases at V and 0 bases at J, leaving 1 base unmatched. CDR3 amino acids: CASSGLAGDSYNEQFF. Here the CDR3 DNA reads TGTGCCAGCAGTGGACTAGCGGGGGACTCCTACAATGAGCAGTTCTTC. The full variable domain, in which reference TRBV28 and TRBJ2-1 provide the parts outside the CDR3, is DVKVTQSSRYLVKRTGEKVFLECVQDMDHENMFWYRQDPGLGLRLIYFSYDVKMKEKGDIPEGYSVSREKKERFSLILESASTNQTSMYLCASSGLAGDSYNEQFFGPGTRLTVL.

The chain links TRBV18 to TRBJ1-5; perhaps TRBD1 as D (5 bases). The V end was cut by 6 bases, the J end by 5 bases, with 11 bases between. Germline V gives CDR1 KGHSH, CDR2 LQKENI. This CDR3 has 13 residues. Written as DNA, the CDR3 is TGTGCCAGCTCGAATTCCAGGGATCAGCCCCAGCATTTT. Translating it yields CASSNSRDQPQHF.

This clone has more than one count but fewer than ten. This chain connects TRBV4-1 to TRBJ1-1, with TRBD1 identical over 7 bases. From germline, CDR1 is MGHRA and CDR2 YSYEKL. The CDR3 runs 12 residues. V lost 4 bases, J lost 8 bases, and 4 bases stayed unmatched. The CDR3, as DNA: TGCGCCAGCAGCCCTCCGGACAGGGAAGCTTTCTTT. Translated: CASSPPDREAFF.

This clone was recorded only once. The gene calls are TRBV2 and TRBJ2-3, with 16 nucleotides matching TRBD2. Germline V lookup: CDR1 SNHLY, CDR2 FYNNEI. Unmatched junction bases numbered 6, after V lost 6 bases and J lost 6 bases. This CDR3 region has 16 residues. CDR3 protein: CASRYGTSGGADTQYF. CDR3 sequence (DNA): TGTGCCAGCAGATATGGGACTAGCGGGGGGGCGGATACGCAGTATTTT.

The chain joins TRBV5-1 to TRBJ1-2, with 7 bases fitting TRBD1. V gave up 3 bases and J gave up 0 bases; unmatched junction bases: 8. CDR1 is SGHRS and CDR2 is YFSETQ in the germline V gene. CDR3 length equals 16 residues. CDR3 protein: CASSSPAGTANYGYTF. The CDR3, as DNA: TGCGCCAGCAGCTCTCCGGCCGGGACAGCTAACTATGGCTACACCTTC.

This clone turned up a few times. This sequence joins TRBV18 and TRBJ1-2; 8 bases are a match to TRBD1. V lost 0 bases and J lost 7; bases outside the gene matches: 7. This CDR3 comprises 15 residues. Germline V gene sequence: CDR1 KGHSH, CDR2 LQKENI. The CDR3 is CASSPPSGQGRGYTF. The CDR3 nucleotides read TGTGCCAGCTCACCACCTAGCGGACAGGGTCGTGGCTACACCTTC.

The genes are TRBV5-6 and TRBJ2-5; 10 bases fit TRBD1. The end of the DNA fits TRBJ2-7 better, so the J call may be wrong. From germline, CDR1 is SGHDT and CDR2 YYEEEE. The CDR3 runs 15 residues. CDR3 nucleotides: TGTGCCAGCAGCGCTTGGACAGGGGGTACCTACGAGCAGTACTTC. Its protein product is CASSAWTGGTYEQYF.